A selection of T cell receptor beta chains follows, all from one sample in a study of beta chain features in type 1 diabetes. Sequenced by immunoSEQ multiplex PCR; TCRdb stores in-frame clones only, minus some. Of about 340,000 clones in the sample, 6.5% to 10% were seen once. Sequencing was performed on central memory CD4+ T cells from blood. These receptors all come from a woman between 18 and 29 years old in good health. CDR3s include the opening cysteine and the closing phenylalanine or tryptophan. The D gene is left open where the match is weak. Clone size appears in some rows only: once, few, many, or a class for an expanded clone.

TRBV28	TRBJ1-1	NA	few	TGTGCCAGCAGTTTGAGGGGCGCGAGGTACACTGAAGCTTTCTTT	CASSLRGARYTEAFF
TRBV7-9	TRBJ2-7	NA	few	TGTGCCAGCAGCTTATCCGTAAGCCCTGGACGGGGAATCTACGAGCAGTACTTC	CASSLSVSPGRGIYEQYF
TRBV7-2	TRBJ2-3	NA	many	TGTGCCAGCAGCTCAGAAACAGATACGCAGTATTTT	CASSSETDTQYF
TRBV18	TRBJ2-7	NA	few	TGTGCCAGCTCACAGGAAGACTACGAGCAGTACTTC	CASSQEDYEQYF
TRBV28	TRBJ2-4	TRBD1	few	TGTGCCAGCATGGAAGGGGGCGTGAGCCGAAACATTCAGTACTTC	CASMEGGVSRNIQYF
TRBV28	TRBJ2-7	NA	NA	TGTGCCAGCAGCCCCTCCCCCGAATACGAGCAGTACTTC	CASSPSPEYEQYF
TRBV5-1	TRBJ1-2	TRBD1	NA	TGCGCCAGCAGCTTGGGGGACAGGGAAAACTATGGCTACACCTTC	CASSLGDRENYGYTF
TRBV9	TRBJ2-1	NA	NA	TGTGCCAGCGGGCGGGATTCCTACAATGAGCAGTTCTTC	CASGRDSYNEQFF
TRBV5-6	TRBJ2-3	NA	few	TGTGCCAGCAGCTTCTGGCTAGCGATAGATACGCAGTATTTT	CASSFWLAIDTQYF
TRBV5-1	TRBJ2-5	NA	few	TGCGCCAGCAGCTTGTCGGCGGTACAAGAGACCCAGTACTTC	CASSLSAVQETQYF